Below are 12 T cell receptor beta chains sequenced from a single sample in a study of blood T cell repertoires in COVID-19. The data were produced by immunoSEQ multiplex PCR, yet TCRdb's version contains in-frame clones alone and is incomplete. The table includes approximately 340,000 clones, approximately 89% detected once. The source material was PBMCs or T cells enriched from blood (not recorded which). Receptors originate from a woman in her thirties or forties who had been exposed to COVID-19.

This rearrangement joins TRBV19 to TRBJ1-2; D is ambiguous. Germline V gene lookup returns CDR1 LNHDA and CDR2 SQIVND (reference sequence). Between the trimmed V and J ends, which lost 8 bases and 4 bases, there was a span of 14 bases. This CDR3 is built from 13 residues. CDR3 in amino acids: CASDRTGLYGYTF. As DNA, the CDR3 is TGTGCCAGTGACCGAACTGGACTCTATGGCTACACCTTC.

This clone occurred once. The rearrangement links TRBV9 to TRBJ1-2; D is unclear. Trimming took off 1 base at V and 7 bases at J, with 14 bases between the two ends. Looked up from germline, CDR1 is SGDLS and CDR2 is YYNGEE. CDR3 length equals 14 residues. In nucleotides, the CDR3 is TGTGCCAGCAGCGTATATGCGGATCCAAGTGGCTACACCTTC. This translates into CASSVYADPSGYTF.

The genes are TRBV29-1 and TRBJ1-3, with TRBD1 matching 8 bases. The V and J ends lost 3 bases and 2 bases, in that order; junction bases with no gene match: 6. Germline V gene sequence: CDR1 SQVTM, CDR2 ANQGSEA. There are 15 residues in the CDR3. The CDR3 DNA reads as TGCAGCGTTGATGACGGACAGGGAACTGGAAACACCATATATTTT. The encoded protein is CSVDDGQGTGNTIYF.

The rearrangement uses TRBV29-1 and TRBJ1-1; D gene unclear. The CDR3 totals 11 residues. V lost 1 base to trimming and J lost 10 bases, with 10 bases between them. The germline CDR1 and CDR2 sequences are SQVTM and ANQGSEA. CDR3 sequence (DNA): TGCAGCGTTGAAGGAACACCCCGAGCTTTCTTT. Protein: CSVEGTPRAFF.

DNA of the CDR3: TGCGCCAGCAGCCAAGAGGGACTAGTTGGAAGTGAGCAGTTCTTC. This sequence encodes CASSQEGLVGSEQFF. The chain employs TRBV5-1 and TRBJ2-1; 8 bases are shared with TRBD2. J lost 9 bases, V lost 4 bases, and 12 bases had no gene match. The length of the CDR3 is 15 residues. The germline V gene encodes CDR1 SGHRS and CDR2 YFSETQ.

This sequence joins TRBV3-1 (or the pseudogene TRBV3-2) and TRBJ1-2; perhaps TRBD1 as D (5 bases). The CDR3 extends over 13 amino acids. Germline CDR1 is LGHDT and CDR2 is YNNKEL (reference sequence). V shed 1 base and J shed 6 bases, with 9 bases lying between them. The CDR3 protein is CASSQAVGDGYTF. The CDR3 DNA reads TGTGCCAGCAGCCAAGCGGTAGGGGATGGCTACACCTTC.

This clone was observed a handful of times. The gene calls are TRBV30 and TRBJ1-6; D might be TRBD1 (6 bases). Germline loops: CDR1 GTSNPN, CDR2 SVGIG (reference sequence). Deletions cut 0 bases from V and 0 bases from J, with 9 bases between. This CDR3 is built from 16 residues. The CDR3 DNA reads TGTGCCTGGAGTGTACAAGGGGGCTCCTATAATTCACCCCTCCACTTT. It yields the protein CAWSVQGGSYNSPLHF.

V and J are TRBV7-9 and TRBJ1-2, with TRBD1 identical over 9 bases. The V gene end was trimmed by 5 bases and the J gene end by 1 base; junction bases not matched to a gene: 11. Germline-derived CDR1 and CDR2 are SEHNR and FQNEAQ (reference sequence). The CDR3 is made up of 17 amino acids. In nucleotides, the CDR3 is TGTGCCAGCAGCCCGCCGGGGACAGGGTGGGGTAACTATGGCTACACCTTC. This gives the protein CASSPPGTGWGNYGYTF.

This rearrangement joins TRBV18 to TRBJ1-4; the D is unclear. The CDR3 contains 18 residues. Between the trimmed V and J ends, which lost 3 bases and 0 bases, there was a span of 17 bases. The germline V gene has CDR1 KGHSH and CDR2 LQKENI. CDR3 in amino acids: CASSPRPPGLSTNEKLFF. The CDR3 DNA is TGTGCCAGCTCACCCCGCCCTCCAGGCCTTTCAACTAATGAAAAACTGTTTTTT.

This chain joins TRBV5-4 and TRBJ2-1, with 9 bases that match TRBD2. Trimming at V came to 3 bases and at J to 5 bases, leaving 6 bases not matched to a gene. CDR3 size: 15 residues. Germline values: CDR1 SGHNT, CDR2 YYREEE (reference sequence). DNA for the CDR3: TGTGCCAGCAGCTCCAGCGGGAGGCACCACAATGAGCAGTTCTTC. Encoded protein: CASSSSGRHHNEQFF.

This clone was observed once. V is TRBV19 and J is TRBJ1-2; 8 bases fit TRBD1. The CDR3 consists of 14 residues. J was trimmed by 2 bases and V by 6 bases; bases with no gene match: 5. Germline V CDR1 and CDR2: LNHDA, SQIVND (reference sequence). The CDR3 loop is CASSPGQANYGYTF. DNA of the CDR3: TGTGCCAGTAGCCCGGGACAGGCGAACTATGGCTACACCTTC. Combining the CDR3 with reference TRBV19 and TRBJ1-2 gives the whole variable domain DGGITQSPKYLFRKEGQNVTLSCEQNLNHDAMYWYRQDPGQGLRLIYYSQIVNDFQKGDIAEGYSVSREKKESFPLTVTSAQKNPTAFYLCASSPGQANYGYTFGSGTRLTVV.

This clone showed up just once. The chain is built from TRBV4-3 and TRBJ2-7; 9 bases agree with TRBD1. Trimming cost V 4 bases and J 7 bases; bases outside gene matches: 14. The CDR3 length is 16 residues. In germline, CDR1 is LGHNA, CDR2 YSLEER. The CDR3 DNA reads TGCGCCAGCAGCCGTCTCCGTGGGACAGGGCTTAATGAGCAGTACTTC. Translating it yields CASSRLRGTGLNEQYF.